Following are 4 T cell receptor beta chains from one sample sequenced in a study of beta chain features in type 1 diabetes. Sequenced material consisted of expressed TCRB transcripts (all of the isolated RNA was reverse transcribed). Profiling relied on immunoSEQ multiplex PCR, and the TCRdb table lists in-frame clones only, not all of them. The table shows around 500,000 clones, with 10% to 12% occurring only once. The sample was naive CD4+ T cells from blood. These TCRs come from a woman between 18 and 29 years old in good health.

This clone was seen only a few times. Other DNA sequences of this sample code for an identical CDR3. CDR3 amino acids: CASSQSPGGRETQYF. The CDR3 region has the DNA TGCGCCAGCAGTCAATCGCCAGGGGGGCGAGAGACCCAGTACTTC. V and J are TRBV23-1 and TRBJ2-5, with a tentative D call TRBD1 (7 bases). TRBV23-1 is given ORF status, its function remaining uncertain. This CDR3 has 15 amino acids. The V end lost 0 bases, the J end lost 4 bases, and 12 bases lay between the germline ends.

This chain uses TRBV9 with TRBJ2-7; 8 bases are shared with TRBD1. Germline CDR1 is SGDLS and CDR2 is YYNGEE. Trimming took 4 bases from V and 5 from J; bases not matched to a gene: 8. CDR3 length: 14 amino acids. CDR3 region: CASSPRGRGHEQYF. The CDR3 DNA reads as TGTGCCAGCAGCCCCCGGGGCAGGGGGCACGAGCAGTACTTC.

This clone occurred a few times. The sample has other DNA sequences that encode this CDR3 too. The CDR3 loop reads CASSGQGNTEAFF. CDR3 nucleotides: TGTGCCAGCAGTGGACAGGGCAACACTGAAGCTTTCTTT. The chain uses TRBV2 and TRBJ1-1; 7 bases agree with TRBD1. The CDR3 consists of 13 residues. The junction had 1 base not matched to a gene; V was cut back by 4 bases and J by 2 bases. CDR1 SNHLY and CDR2 FYNNEI come from the germline V gene. Looking up the rest from reference TRBV2 and TRBJ1-1 gives the full variable domain: EPEVTQTPSHQVTQMGQEVILRCVPISNHLYFYWYRQILGQKVEFLVSFYNNEISEKSEIFDDQFSVERPDGSNFTLKIRSTKLEDSAMYFCASSGQGNTEAFFGQGTRLTVV.

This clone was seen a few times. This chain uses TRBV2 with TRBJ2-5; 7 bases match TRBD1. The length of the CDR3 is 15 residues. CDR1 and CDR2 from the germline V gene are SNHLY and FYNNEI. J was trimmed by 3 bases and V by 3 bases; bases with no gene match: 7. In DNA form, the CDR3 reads TGTGCCAGCAGTGAGCATACGGGACAGAAAGAGACCCAGTACTTC. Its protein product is CASSEHTGQKETQYF.